This is a list of T cell receptor beta chains from one sample in a study of cytomegalovirus exposure and HLA in healthy donors. TCRdb keeps only in-frame clones here, not all; method: immunoSEQ multiplex PCR. The sample includes about 140,000 clones, about 87% of them seen just once. Sequencing was performed on PBMCs. The source is a man aged 18 to 29 in good health and CMV-seropositive. Each CDR3 is given with its conserved first and last residue. D genes are given only for firm matches. Size is omitted from some rows. Given values are once, few, many or a class for expanded clones.

j_call clone_size v_call cdr3_length d_call cdr3_nt cdr3_aa
TRBJ2-3 NA TRBV9 14 TRBD2 TGTGCCAGCAGCGTTAGCGGGGACGGGGATACGCAGTATTTT CASSVSGDGDTQYF
TRBJ2-1 NA TRBV5-1 16 NA TGCGCCAGCAGCTTGTACGTTGATGGAGCGTACAATGAGCAGTTCTTC CASSLYVDGAYNEQFF
TRBJ1-2 NA TRBV5-1 15 TRBD1 TGCGCCAGCAGCTTAAGAACAGGGGGGAACTATGGCTACACCTTC CASSLRTGGNYGYTF
TRBJ1-2 NA TRBV10-3 14 TRBD1 TGTGCCATCAGTGTGGACAGGGCGCTTAGCGGCTACACCTTC CAISVDRALSGYTF
TRBJ1-2 few TRBV30 13 NA TGTGCCTGTCCAAGGGGCAGCAGCTATGGCTACACCTTC CACPRGSSYGYTF
TRBJ2-2 NA TRBV29-1 12 TRBD2 TGCAGCGTCGTAGCGGGGTCCGCGGAGCTGTTTTTT CSVVAGSAELFF
TRBJ2-3 NA TRBV5-1 13 TRBD2 TGCGCCAGCAGCTCCCCCGGGCGGGAGTCGCAGTATTTT CASSSPGRESQYF
TRBJ1-2 NA TRBV2 13 NA TGTGCCAGCAGTGCAGGGGAGCTATATGGCTACACCTTC CASSAGELYGYTF
TRBJ1-5 few TRBV6-5 15 TRBD1 TGTGCCAGCAGACGGGACAGGGGGAGCAATCAGCCCCAGCATTTT CASRRDRGSNQPQHF
TRBJ1-5 NA TRBV18 13 NA TGTGCCAGCTCACCAGGTTTAGATCAGCCCCAGCATTTT CASSPGLDQPQHF
TRBJ1-4 NA TRBV5-1 14 NA TGCGCCAGCAGCCCCACGCGGGCGGGGGAAAAACTGTTTTTT CASSPTRAGEKLFF
TRBJ1-1 NA TRBV29-1 14 NA TGCAGCGTTCTCCCCAGTAGCATGAACACTGAAGCTTTCTTT CSVLPSSMNTEAFF
TRBJ2-2 NA TRBV10-2 15 NA TGCGCCAGCGGACGGGCAGTACAGGGACCGGGGGAGCTGTTTTTT CASGRAVQGPGELFF
TRBJ1-3 NA TRBV9 14 NA TGTGCCAGCAGCGTAGGACATTACGGAAACACCATATATTTT CASSVGHYGNTIYF
TRBJ2-7 NA TRBV6-5 13 TRBD1 TGTGCCAGCAGACCCGACAGGGCCTACGAGCAGTACTTC CASRPDRAYEQYF
TRBJ2-2 NA TRBV9 15 NA TGTGCCAGCAGCGTAGCTACGCGGAACACCGGGGAGCTGTTTTTT CASSVATRNTGELFF
TRBJ2-5 NA TRBV5-1 15 TRBD1 TGCGCCAGCAGCTTGGTGGGGGACAGGCGAGAGACCCAGTACTTC CASSLVGDRRETQYF
TRBJ1-3 NA TRBV18 13 NA TGTGCCAGCTCACCCGGTTTGTTTTCGACCATATATTTT CASSPGLFSTIYF
TRBJ1-1 NA TRBV18 14 NA TGTGCCAGCTCACTTATCTGGCAAAGAGGTGAAGCTTTCTTT CASSLIWQRGEAFF
TRBJ2-5 NA TRBV7-2 16 TRBD2 TGTGCCAGCAGCTTAGGACTAGCGGGGACCCAAGAGACCCAGTACTTC CASSLGLAGTQETQYF
TRBJ1-5 NA TRBV30 11 TRBD1 TGTGCCTGGGGGACAGGCCAGCCCCAGCATTTT CAWGTGQPQHF
TRBJ2-7 NA TRBV27 16 TRBD2 TGTGCCAGCCGCACACAACTAGCGATCAGACCGGGCGAGCAGTACTTC CASRTQLAIRPGEQYF
TRBJ2-7 few TRBV12-5 14 TRBD2 TGTGCTAGTGGTTTGGAGCGGGGACCCTACGAGCAGTACTTC CASGLERGPYEQYF
TRBJ2-1 NA TRBV2 20 TRBD1 TGTGCCAGCAGTGTTGGTTTGGACAGGGGCCAAACGAGCTCCTACAATGAGCAGTTCTTC CASSVGLDRGQTSSYNEQFF
TRBJ2-5 NA TRBV4-1 17 TRBD2 TGCGCCAGCAGCGAAATGAACCTTATAGCGGGAGGAGAGACCCAGTACTTC CASSEMNLIAGGETQYF
TRBJ2-1 NA TRBV7-8 15 NA TGTGCCAGCAGCTTACAGAGCGGTACCTACAATGAGCAGTTCTTC CASSLQSGTYNEQFF
TRBJ2-7 NA TRBV18 15 TRBD2 TGTGCCAGCTCAAAAGGGGAGGGGCGCTCCTACGAGCAGTACTTC CASSKGEGRSYEQYF
TRBJ1-3 NA TRBV30 13 TRBD1 TGTGCCTCCGGACAGGACTCTGGAAACACCATATATTTT CASGQDSGNTIYF
TRBJ2-2 NA TRBV5-1 15 TRBD2 TGCGCCATCGAAAGCGGGAGGGCCGACACCGGGGAGCTGTTTTTT CAIESGRADTGELFF
TRBJ2-1 once TRBV25-1 16 NA TGTGCCAGCAGCGATTTGGGGCGGGGGCTCTACAATGAGCAGTTCTTC CASSDLGRGLYNEQFF
TRBJ1-1 NA TRBV4-2 16 TRBD1 TGTGCCAGCAGCCAGTTCCGGGACAGGAAGAACACTGAAGCTTTCTTT CASSQFRDRKNTEAFF
TRBJ2-1 NA TRBV6-1 13 TRBD1 TGTGCCAGCAGTGTTGGACAGGGCAATGAGCAGTTCTTC CASSVGQGNEQFF
TRBJ2-7 NA TRBV15 16 NA TGTGCCACCAGCAGAGAGAAGCGTAGATTCCCCTACGAGCAGTACTTC CATSREKRRFPYEQYF
TRBJ2-7 once TRBV2 15 TRBD2 TGTGCCAGCAGTGATGGGTCTAGCGGGGGGTGGGAGCAGTACTTC CASSDGSSGGWEQYF
TRBJ2-3 once TRBV14 12 NA TGTGCCAGCAGCCACAGGAGGGATACGCAGTATTTT CASSHRRDTQYF
TRBJ2-1 NA TRBV7-3 14 TRBD1 TGTGCCAGCAGCTGGGGACAGCCCGGCAATGAGCAGTTCTTC CASSWGQPGNEQFF
TRBJ2-3 once TRBV30 15 NA TGTGCCTGGAGTGTAGTCCAGGCCCGGACAGATACGCAGTATTTT CAWSVVQARTDTQYF
TRBJ2-7 NA TRBV5-1 16 TRBD2 TGCGCCAGCAGCGCCCTGGGCGGGAGGGGGTCCTACGAGCAGTACTTC CASSALGGRGSYEQYF
TRBJ1-5 NA TRBV11-2 17 NA TGTGCCAGCAGCTTACTCCCACAGGGTTGCAGCAATCAGCCCCAGCATTTT CASSLLPQGCSNQPQHF
TRBJ2-5 NA TRBV5-1 13 NA TGCGCCAGCAGCTATAACAGGGACGTGACCCAGTACTTC CASSYNRDVTQYF
TRBJ1-2 NA TRBV30 15 NA TGTGCCTGGAAAGGACAGTCCCTGGGGAGCTATGGCTACACCTTC CAWKGQSLGSYGYTF
TRBJ2-3 NA TRBV6-4 14 TRBD2 TGTGCCAGCAGCCTAGCGGGAGGCACAGATACGCAGTATTTT CASSLAGGTDTQYF
TRBJ2-1 NA TRBV2 13 TRBD2 TGTGCCAGCAGTGAATGGGCGGGGAGGGGGCAGTTCTTC CASSEWAGRGQFF
TRBJ2-7 NA TRBV7-9 15 TRBD2 TGTGCCAGCAGCCCCCAACTAGCGGGAACCTACGAGCAGTACTTC CASSPQLAGTYEQYF
TRBJ2-1 once TRBV7-2 13 NA TGTGCCAGCAGCTTAGACAGTTACAATGAGCAGTTCTTC CASSLDSYNEQFF
TRBJ2-3 NA TRBV2 18 TRBD2 TGTGCCACCCGACCGACTAGCGGGGGGGCGGCCGTCACAGATACGCAGTATTTT CATRPTSGGAAVTDTQYF
TRBJ2-2 few TRBV10-1 14 TRBD1 TGCGCCAGCTCCGGGACAGGGAACACCGGGGAGCTGTTTTTT CASSGTGNTGELFF
TRBJ2-1 NA TRBV5-1 15 TRBD2 TGCGCCAGCAGCTTGCCAGGCGGGAGCTACAATGAGCAGTTCTTC CASSLPGGSYNEQFF
TRBJ2-2 NA TRBV2 15 TRBD1 TGTGCCAGCAGTGAAATCCAGGGGGCTTCCGGGGAGCTGTTTTTT CASSEIQGASGELFF
TRBJ2-1 once TRBV5-1 16 NA TGCGCCAGCAGCGCGGGCCCGGGGATCGCCGCCAATGAGCAGTTCTTC CASSAGPGIAANEQFF
TRBJ1-4 NA TRBV5-4 15 NA TGTGCCAGCAGCTTGGCCGAGGCTACTAATGAAAAACTGTTTTTT CASSLAEATNEKLFF
TRBJ2-1 NA TRBV27 17 TRBD2 TGTGCCAGCAGTTCCGGACTAGGGGTTCCCCAGTACAATGAGCAGTTCTTC CASSSGLGVPQYNEQFF
TRBJ2-1 NA TRBV27 14 NA TGTGCCAGCAGTTTTCTGGGAGCCTACAATGAGCAGTTCTTC CASSFLGAYNEQFF
TRBJ2-5 NA TRBV9 13 NA TGTGCCAGCAGCGTAAACAACCAAGAGACCCAGTACTTC CASSVNNQETQYF